The 30 T cell receptor beta chains given below trace back to one sample, sequenced in a study of CD8+ T cells in alopecia areata. RNA extraction and reverse transcription yielded cDNA as sequencing template. Sequenced by immunoSEQ multiplex PCR; TCRdb stores in-frame clones only, minus some. Of 190,000 or so clones listed, roughly three fifths are singletons. As to treatment: oral pan-JAK inhibitor, 5-10 mg twice daily. The sequencing used CD8+ T cells sorted from blood, collected at week 24, from a patient treated with tofacitinib. The source of these receptors is a human donor with alopecia areata.

The table lists this clone with a few counts. The chain employs TRBV30 and TRBJ2-2, with D perhaps given as TRBD1 or TRBD2 (5 bases each). Germline values: CDR1 GTSNPN, CDR2 SVGIG (reference sequence). V lost 0 bases to trimming and J lost 0 bases, with 8 bases between them. The length of the CDR3 is 15 residues. Here the CDR3 DNA reads TGTGCCTGGAGTGTATTGGGGGCGAACACCGGGGAGCTGTTTTTT. Its translation is CAWSVLGANTGELFF.

The chain uses TRBV27 and TRBJ1-5; 9 nucleotides align to TRBD1. The CDR3 extends over 13 amino acids. Germline V gene sequence: CDR1 MNHEY, CDR2 SMNVEV (reference sequence). V trimming: 6 bases; J trimming: 5 bases; junction bases outside the gene matches: 2. CDR3 DNA sequence: TGTGCCAGCAGCACAGGGGGCTATCAGCCCCAGCATTTT. Translating it yields CASSTGGYQPQHF.

J is TRBJ2-5 and V is TRBV29-1, with D perhaps assigned TRBD1 or TRBD2 (6 bases each). The CDR3 length is 15 residues. V gave up 6 bases and J gave up 7 bases, with 24 bases separating them. Germline CDR1 and CDR2: SQVTM and ANQGSEA. CDR3 DNA: TGCAGCGTAGAACAGGGCTTCGGGGGAGAACTGACCCAGTACTTC. The encoded protein is CSVEQGFGGELTQYF. The variable domain in full, completed from reference TRBV29-1 and TRBJ2-5, reads SAVISQKPSRDICQRGTSLTIQCQVDSQVTMMFWYRQQPGQSLTLIATANQGSEATYESGFVIDKFPISRPNLTFSTLTVSNMSPEDSSIYLCSVEQGFGGELTQYFGPGTRLLVL.

This chain connects TRBV19 to TRBJ2-7; TRBD1 might be the D (8 bases). Trimming left V 6 bases short and J 3 bases short, with 15 bases between. The germline CDR1 and CDR2 sequences are LNHDA and SQIVND (reference sequence). The CDR3 covers 14 residues. The CDR3 sequence is CASSKQGGIYEQYF. CDR3 DNA: TGTGCCAGTAGCAAACAGGGGGGGATCTACGAGCAGTACTTC.

In DNA form, the CDR3 reads TGCGCCAGCAGCCACCGGACTAGCGCGGACGAGCAGTACTTC. Its translation is CASSHRTSADEQYF. The V and J genes are TRBV4-1 and TRBJ2-7; 9 nucleotides agree with TRBD2. In germline, CDR1 is MGHRA, CDR2 YSYEKL. This CDR3 has 14 amino acids. The V segment lost 3 bases and the J segment 5 bases; nucleotides outside the gene matches: 5.

This clone occurred a few times. The rearrangement uses TRBV25-1 and TRBJ2-2; D tentatively reads TRBD1 or TRBD2 (7 bases each). The CDR3 contains 16 residues. CDR1 is MGHDK, CDR2 SYGVNS, per germline. The V end was cut by 3 bases, the J end by 4 bases, with 15 bases between. The CDR3: CASSDPGRGRTGELFF. The CDR3 DNA follows: TGTGCCAGCAGTGACCCGGGGAGGGGGCGCACCGGGGAGCTGTTTTTT.

In DNA, the CDR3 is TGCGCCAGCAGCTTGAGACCTGGGGACTTTAACACCGGGGAGCTGTTTTTT. Its protein product is CASSLRPGDFNTGELFF. The chain links TRBV5-1 to TRBJ2-2, with TRBD2 as a possible D gene (6 bases). Trimming cost V 1 base and J 2 bases, with 15 bases left between them. CDR1 SGHRS and CDR2 YFSETQ come from the germline V gene. CDR3 length: 17 amino acids. The variable domain in full, with the rest retrieved from reference TRBV5-1 and TRBJ2-2, is KAGVTQTPRYLIKTRGQQVTLSCSPISGHRSVSWYQQTPGQGLQFLFEYFSETQRNKGNFPGRFSGRQFSNSRSEMNVSTLELGDSALYLCASSLRPGDFNTGELFFGEGSRLTVL.

V is TRBV29-1 and J is TRBJ1-1; D might be TRBD1 (6 bases). The CDR3 spans 12 residues. The ends were cut back, 4 bases at V and 3 bases at J, with 9 bases in the middle. In germline, CDR1 is SQVTM, CDR2 ANQGSEA. In DNA form, the CDR3 reads TGCAGCGTTGCGGGGGCGGACACTGAAGCTTTCTTT. The encoded protein is CSVAGADTEAFF.

The chain joins TRBV7-8 to TRBJ2-1; D ambiguous. Trimming left V 5 bases short and J 9 bases short, with 8 bases between. Germline CDR1 and CDR2: SGHVS and FQNEAQ. The CDR3 length is 11 residues. CDR3 sequence (DNA): TGTGCCAGCAGCCCCCAGCTTGAGCAGTTCTTC. Translation gives CASSPQLEQFF.

V usage is TRBV28 and J usage is TRBJ1-2, with D tentatively TRBD1 (6 bases). The V gene's germline CDR1 is MDHEN and CDR2 SYDVKM. CDR3 length equals 16 residues. Trimming pared 5 bases from V and 6 bases from J, leaving 22 bases between. The CDR3 DNA follows: TGTGCCAGCAGTATTGTTCTTCTAGGGGGACCGAATGGCTACACCTTC. It encodes CASSIVLLGGPNGYTF.

This clone was seen a few times. The chain employs TRBV30 and TRBJ2-3, with D perhaps being TRBD1 or TRBD2 (5 bases each). Germline V gene lookup returns CDR1 GTSNPN and CDR2 SVGIG (reference sequence). There are 15 residues in the CDR3. V was clipped by 5 bases and J by 1 base, with 16 bases between them. The CDR3 DNA sequence: TGTGCCTGGGGTAGCGAAGGGGACCGCACAGATACGCAGTATTTT. Translation gives CAWGSEGDRTDTQYF. Filled out from reference TRBV30 and TRBJ2-3, the complete variable domain reads SQTIHQWPATLVQPVGSPLSLECTVEGTSNPNLYWYRQAAGRGLQLLFYSVGIGQISSEVPQNLSASRPQDRQFILSSKKLLLSDSGFYLCAWGSEGDRTDTQYFGPGTRLTVL.

The genes are TRBV27 and TRBJ2-3; D is unclear. This CDR3 has 14 amino acids. Trimming pared 5 bases from V and 0 bases from J, leaving 9 bases between. The V gene's germline CDR1 is MNHEY and CDR2 SMNVEV (reference sequence). The CDR3 bases are TGTGCCAGCAGTATAGGACGGAGCACAGATACGCAGTATTTT. Its translation is CASSIGRSTDTQYF.

In nucleotides, the CDR3 is TGTGCCACCAGCAGAGCGAGACAGGGGGGGAATCAGCCCCAGCATTTT. It codes for CATSRARQGGNQPQHF. The chain carries TRBV15 and TRBJ1-5, with 9 bases aligning to TRBD1. The CDR3 sequence is 16 residues long. The germline V gene has CDR1 LNHNV and CDR2 YYDKDF (reference sequence). The J segment lost 4 bases and the V segment lost 1 base, leaving 5 bases of the junction unmatched.

CDR3 amino acids: CASSKNANEKLFF. CDR3 bases: TGTGCCAGCAGCAAAAACGCAAATGAAAAACTGTTTTTT. This chain joins TRBV7-9 and TRBJ1-4; D is unclear. From germline, CDR1 is SEHNR and CDR2 FQNEAQ (reference sequence). V lost 5 bases and J 5 bases, leaving 9 bases between the germline ends. The CDR3 spans 13 residues.

V usage is TRBV2 and J usage is TRBJ1-1, with TRBD1 matching over 7 bases. The CDR3 runs to 14 residues. The V and J ends lost 5 bases and 0 bases, in that order; junction bases with no gene match: 3. Germline V gene lookup returns CDR1 SNHLY and CDR2 FYNNEI. The CDR3 sequence: CASSWTGLNTEAFF. The DNA of the CDR3 is TGTGCCAGCAGTTGGACAGGTTTGAACACTGAAGCTTTCTTT.

There are a few counts of this clone. This rearrangement joins TRBV12-5 to TRBJ2-3; tentatively, D is TRBD1 or TRBD2 (5 bases each). CDR1 and CDR2 (germline): LGHNT, FRNRAP. Deletions cut 1 base from V and 1 base from J, with 9 bases between. The CDR3 has 15 amino acids. CDR3 in amino acids: CASGLARDRTDTQYF. For the CDR3, the DNA is TGTGCTAGTGGTTTGGCTAGGGACCGCACAGATACGCAGTATTTT.

This clone has only one observation. The V and J genes are TRBV2 and TRBJ2-5; TRBD1 agrees at 7 bases. With V trimmed by 8 bases and J by 3 bases, 6 bases remained unmatched. Germline loops: CDR1 SNHLY, CDR2 FYNNEI. CDR3 length: 13 amino acids. The CDR3 reads CASPRDRKETQYF. DNA of the CDR3: TGTGCCAGCCCTCGGGACAGAAAAGAGACCCAGTACTTC.

V is TRBV4-2 and J is TRBJ2-7; D may be TRBD2 (5 bases). CDR1 is LGHNA and CDR2 is YNFKEQ in the germline V gene. The CDR3 has 17 amino acids. Trimming stripped 0 bases from V and 2 bases from J, with 17 bases between. The chain's CDR3 is CASSQEGTAARAYEQYF. Written as DNA, the CDR3 is TGTGCCAGCAGCCAAGAGGGTACAGCGGCACGGGCCTACGAGCAGTACTTC.

V usage is TRBV5-4 and J usage is TRBJ2-1; weak D call: TRBD1 (6 bases). This CDR3 has 13 amino acids. V gave up 3 bases and J gave up 4 bases, with 8 bases separating them. In germline, CDR1 is SGHNT, CDR2 YYREEE (reference sequence). This CDR3 reads CASSYRAYNEQFF. The CDR3 nucleotides read TGTGCCAGCAGCTACAGGGCGTACAATGAGCAGTTCTTC.

There are a few counts of this clone. V and J are TRBV29-1 and TRBJ2-2; D perhaps matches TRBD1 (5 bases). V was pared by 1 base and J by 4 bases, with 10 bases between. There are 14 residues in the CDR3. The germline V gene encodes CDR1 SQVTM and CDR2 ANQGSEA. In DNA form, the CDR3 reads TGCAGCGTTGAAGGACAGACTTTCACCGGGGAGCTGTTTTTT. Translation gives CSVEGQTFTGELFF.

The V and J genes are TRBV2 and TRBJ2-1; D not certain. CDR3 length equals 11 residues. Looked up from germline, CDR1 is SNHLY and CDR2 is FYNNEI. The CDR3 region is CAIDMDNEQFF. The CDR3 DNA follows: TGTGCAATCGACATGGACAATGAGCAGTTCTTC.

This chain links TRBV2 with TRBJ2-7; 7 bases match TRBD2. Germline V gives CDR1 SNHLY, CDR2 FYNNEI. With V trimmed by 1 base and J by 3 bases, 6 bases remained unmatched. The CDR3 runs 15 residues. The DNA for the CDR3 is TGTGCCAGCAGTGAAGATGGGGGGGTGTTCTACGAGCAGTACTTC. It specifies CASSEDGGVFYEQYF.

The V and J genes are TRBV7-6 and TRBJ2-2; D ambiguous. Trimming pared 5 bases from V and 6 bases from J, leaving 7 bases between. The CDR3 length is 12 residues. Per the germline V gene, CDR1 is SGHVS and CDR2 is FNYEAQ. In DNA, the CDR3 is TGTGCCAGCAGCCCTGGGGCCGGGGAGCTGTTTTTT. Its protein is CASSPGAGELFF. Full variable domain (missing parts from reference TRBV7-6 and TRBJ2-2): GAGVSQSPRYKVTKRGQDVALRCDPISGHVSLYWYRQALGQGPEFLTYFNYEAQQDKSGLPNDRFSAERPEGSISTLTIQRTEQRDSAMYRCASSPGAGELFFGEGSRLTVL.

V and J are TRBV6-5 and TRBJ1-1; D call uncertain. CDR1 is MNHEY and CDR2 is SVGAGI in the germline V gene. The germline V and J ends were trimmed by 6 bases and 4 bases, with 18 bases remaining between them. The CDR3 is 15 residues long. The CDR3 nucleotides read TGTGCCAGCAGCAGGTATAGAACCTTCATCACTGAAGCTTTCTTT. Translated, it gives CASSRYRTFITEAFF.

The chain combines TRBV5-6 with TRBJ2-6; D is unresolved. CDR1 is SGHDT and CDR2 is YYEEEE in the germline V gene. Deletions cut 0 bases from V and 1 base from J, with 5 bases between. This CDR3 region has 15 residues. The chain's CDR3 is CASSLEDSGANVLTF. The CDR3 DNA follows: TGTGCCAGCAGCTTGGAGGATTCTGGGGCCAACGTCCTGACTTTC.

This chain joins TRBV9 and TRBJ1-1; the D is unclear. This CDR3 spans 15 amino acids. Germline loops: CDR1 SGDLS, CDR2 YYNGEE. V was clipped by 0 bases and J by 0 bases, with 9 bases between them. The CDR3 loop reads CASSVDGAMNTEAFF. CDR3 sequence (DNA): TGTGCCAGCAGCGTAGACGGTGCTATGAACACTGAAGCTTTCTTT.

This clone showed up just once. V and J are TRBV2 and TRBJ2-1; D uncertain. Germline V gives CDR1 SNHLY, CDR2 FYNNEI. Deletions cut 5 bases from V and 5 bases from J, with 16 bases between. The CDR3 covers 15 residues. The CDR3 is CASSQPTYTDNEQFF. The DNA of the CDR3 is TGTGCCAGCAGTCAGCCTACCTATACAGACAATGAGCAGTTCTTC.

This rearrangement joins TRBV13 to TRBJ1-1; 11 bases map to TRBD1. CDR1 and CDR2 from the germline V gene are PRHDT and FYEKMQ (reference sequence). The CDR3 spans 14 residues. Trimming cost V 5 bases and J 4 bases; bases outside gene matches: 3. CDR3 nucleotides: TGTGCCAGCAGCCGGGGGACAGGGGGCACTGAAGCTTTCTTT. It encodes CASSRGTGGTEAFF.

V and J are TRBV7-8 and TRBJ2-4; possibly TRBD2 for D (6 bases). The CDR3 spans 15 residues. Trimming removed 4 bases from V and 2 bases from J, with 12 bases in between. The V gene's germline CDR1 is SGHVS and CDR2 FQNEAQ. CDR3 coding DNA: TGTGCCAGCAGCTCTTCCGGGACTTCCAAAAACATTCAGTACTTC. Residues: CASSSSGTSKNIQYF.

This rearrangement joins TRBV7-9 to TRBJ2-3; no clear D gene. V gave up 1 base and J gave up 11 bases, with 16 bases separating them. The germline V gene has CDR1 SEHNR and CDR2 FQNEAQ (reference sequence). The CDR3 length is 14 residues. Here the CDR3 reads CASSLVKSRKMQYF. The DNA for the CDR3 is TGTGCCAGCAGCTTAGTAAAAAGTAGGAAGATGCAGTATTTT.